This T cell receptor beta chain appears in the sequencing data of a study of T cell responses to AZD1222 COVID-19 vaccine. Second-dose timings of about 4 or about 12 weeks were pooled. This table comes from immunoSEQ multiplex PCR, and its TCRdb copy is limited to in-frame clones, with some not included. This table has 80,000 to 90,000 clones, roughly nine tenths appearing once. This clone was seen more than once but under ten times. CDR3 length: 15 amino acids. In germline, CDR1 is LNHNV, CDR2 YYDKDF (reference sequence). V dropped 3 bases and J dropped 1 base, with 9 bases sitting between them. This rearrangement joins TRBV15 to TRBJ2-2, with TRBD2 as a possible D gene (5 bases). The clonotype comes from an adult who received the AZD1222 COVID-19 vaccine. This sample comprised peripheral blood, obtained 28 days after the second AZD1222 dose. CDR3 nucleotide sequence: TGTGCCACCAGCAGCCGGACTGAGAACACCGGGGAGCTGTTTTTT. Its translation: CATSSRTENTGELFF.